This TCR beta chain was captured by sequencing in a study of Tregs in tolerant kidney transplant recipients. Overall study results and limits: Expanding Tregs on activated donor B cells appeared to best identify donor-specific TCRbeta clones. Biological reproducibility was not directly addressed, but technical replication error appeared minimal.

This CDR3 contains 14 residues. With 2 bases clipped from V and 1 base from J, the junction kept 0 bases outside the gene matches. Germline V gene data show CDR1 as SGDLS and CDR2 as YYNGEE. The nonmyeloablative bone marrow transplants came from related graft donors, with transient mixed chimerism. Unstimulated regulatory T cells (CD4+CD25+CD127-), CD4+CD25- non-regulatory cells, CD4 and CD8 cells were FACS-sorted from thawed PBMCs. Worth noting for this clone: Its cognate antigen is unknown. Other DNA variants within this sample encode the same CDR3.

Data came from immunoSEQ multiplex PCR; TCRdb stores just in-frame clones and leaves some out. The sample lists about 52,000 clones, 91% occurring once. The sequence came from a human patient who received a combined kidney and bone marrow transplant. Part of the T cell pool may stem from the graft donor. The material was CD8+ T cells from blood (PBMCs), obtained 24 months after the transplant. The chain uses TRBV9 and TRBJ2-3; 8 bases are shared with TRBD2. The CDR3 DNA reads TGTGCCAGCAGCGTTAGCGGGGGCACAGATACGCAGTATTTT. It encodes CASSVSGGTDTQYF.